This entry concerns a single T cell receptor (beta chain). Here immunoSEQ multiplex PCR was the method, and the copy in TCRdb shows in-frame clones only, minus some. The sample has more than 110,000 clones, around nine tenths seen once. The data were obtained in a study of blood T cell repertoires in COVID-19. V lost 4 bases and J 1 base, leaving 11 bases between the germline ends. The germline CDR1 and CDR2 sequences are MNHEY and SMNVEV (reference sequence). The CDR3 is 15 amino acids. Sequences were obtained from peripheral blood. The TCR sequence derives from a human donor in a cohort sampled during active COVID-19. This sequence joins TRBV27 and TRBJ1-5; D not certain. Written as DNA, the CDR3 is TGTGCCAGCAGTTCCACAGACACCAGCAATCAGCCCCAGCATTTT. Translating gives CASSSTDTSNQPQHF.